These T cell receptor beta chains were read from a single sample in a study of T-cell reconstitution after alpha-beta-depleted transplantation in children. TCRdb reprocessed the PCR reads with MiXCR, giving one entry per CDR3 protein. The sample comprises around 440,000 distinct CDR3 sequences, 10% to 13% of which are singletons, and roughly 2% rests with the top ten. This material consisted of PBMCs, taken before TCRalphabeta/CD19-depleted stem cell transplant. All receptors derive from a child aged 2 to 9 with inherited bone marrow failure, due to receive a stem cell transplant. Both conserved end residues are trimmed from each CDR3.

v_call	j_call	cdr3_aa
TRBV4-1	TRBJ2-2	ASSQAEGNTGELF
TRBV20-1	TRBJ1-1	SARFQGEAF
TRBV4-3	TRBJ2-5	ASSQGASGRTETQY
TRBV5-5	TRBJ2-2	ASQGRDTGGELF
TRBV12-3/TRBV12-4	TRBJ2-1	ASSAPDRVSYNEQF
TRBV19	TRBJ2-1	ASSVPQGERFYNEQF
TRBV30	TRBJ1-2	AWRDRTYYGYT
TRBV19	TRBJ2-7	ASSAGLGRYEQY
TRBV20-1	TRBJ2-7	SAGWPSYEQY
TRBV29-1	TRBJ2-1	SVDFGRGYNEQF
TRBV4-3	TRBJ2-2	ASSQEILNTGELF
TRBV7-9	TRBJ2-3	ASSRGADFINTQY
TRBV20-1	TRBJ2-3	SAIFGNTDTQY
TRBV5-1	TRBJ2-1	ASSWEADYNEQF
TRBV6-1	TRBJ2-7	ASREAGEPYEQY
TRBV24-1	TRBJ2-1	ATSDWTSGFGDEQF
TRBV29-1	TRBJ2-6	SVGGGISSGANVLT
TRBV19	TRBJ2-6	ASSTPLGREPTGANVLT
TRBV24-1	TRBJ2-1	ATEAGIPSSYNEQF
TRBV6-5	TRBJ2-2	ASSYSGALRGGELF
TRBV5-1	TRBJ2-1	ASSLDVRLPSF
TRBV13	TRBJ2-2	ASSNSGRDTGELF
TRBV4-3	TRBJ2-1	ASSPGTSGRAGNEQF
TRBV2	TRBJ2-1	ASGTRTGGKYEQF
TRBV5-4	TRBJ2-5	ASSLVVAGQETQY
TRBV5-1	TRBJ2-7	ASSLVGGPRPYEQY
TRBV20-1	TRBJ2-1	SAYPSGRRGGEQF